This T cell receptor beta chain is from a study of CD8+ T cells in alopecia areata. This clone has just a few counts. Gene names follow the mouse nomenclature. Read coverage stops 4 residues before the CDR3 terminus; the germline J gene supplies the remainder. Germline trimming cut 6 bases from V and 3 bases from J; bases unmatched to any gene: 12. The CDR3 totals 16 residues. Germline loops: CDR1 FNHDT, CDR2 SITEND (reference sequence). The authors extracted RNA and reverse transcribed it into cDNA as the sequencing template. Profiled with immunoSEQ multiplex PCR; TCRdb holds only in-frame clones, not every one. The sample was found to contain 200,000 to 300,000 clones, and every one recurs. Cells from pooled cutaneous lymph nodes were sorted by CD4, CD8alpha, NKG2D, NKG2ACE and other markers.

The clonotype originates from a C3H/HeJ mouse with alopecia areata. The mouse line has the MHC haplotype H2-k. V is TRBV19 and J is TRBJ1-1, with 9 bases aligning to TRBD1. Sequences were obtained from CD4+ T cells sorted from a lymph node. CDR3 DNA (partial): TGTGCCAGCACCCCTCTGGACAGGGGTGGGGACACA. Encoded protein: CASTPLDRGGDT. The entire CDR3 reads CASTPLDRGGDTEVFF.